Below, 22 T cell receptor beta chains from the same sample are listed, as sequenced in a study of beta chain features in type 1 diabetes. Reverse transcription of all isolated RNA meant that expressed TCRB transcripts were sequenced. Generated by immunoSEQ multiplex PCR, the TCRdb table keeps only in-frame clones and is missing some. The table has around 300,000 clones, about 8.5% seen once. Sequenced: central memory CD4+ T cells from blood. The source of these receptors is a woman under 30 in good health.

This clone was seen a few times. The chain is built from TRBV10-3 and TRBJ1-2; 8 nucleotides match TRBD1. The CDR3 is 14 residues long. CDR1 is ENHRY, CDR2 SYGVKD, per germline. Germline trimming cut 1 base from V and 3 bases from J; bases unmatched to any gene: 1. CDR3 sequence (DNA): TGTGCCATCAGTGAGTGGGGACAGGACTATGGCTACACCTTC. Translating it yields CAISEWGQDYGYTF.

The chain couples TRBV4-3 to TRBJ2-3; D gene uncertain. V lost 0 bases and J 2 bases, leaving 9 bases between the germline ends. The CDR3 runs 15 residues. Germline CDR1 reads LGHNA; CDR2 reads YSLEER. The CDR3 region has the DNA TGCGCCAGCAGCCAAGATCCAAGGCTCACAGATACGCAGTATTTT. Its translation is CASSQDPRLTDTQYF.

As concerns this clone: This sequence may be a read error, since a much larger clone differs from it by one base. The V call is TRBV7-2, the J call TRBJ1-2, with TRBD1 matching over 7 bases. The CDR3 spans 15 residues. Germline V CDR1 and CDR2: SGHTA, FQGNSA. The junction had 13 bases not matched to a gene; V was cut back by 8 bases and J by 4 bases. CDR3 sequence (DNA): TGTGCCAGCCGCGCGCAGGGGGGCGTGGGCTATGGCTACACCTTC. It is translated as CASRAQGGVGYGYTF.

The chain recombines TRBV10-3 with TRBJ1-1, with unresolved D. The V end lost 4 bases, the J end lost 7 bases, and 16 bases lay between the germline ends. This CDR3 has 14 residues. CDR1 and CDR2 (germline): ENHRY, SYGVKD. The CDR3 nucleotides are TGTGCCATCAGTGCAGACCGAGGAGGTATTGAAGCTTTCTTT. The encoded protein is CAISADRGGIEAFF.

The J gene is TRBJ2-3, the V gene TRBV2; no reliable D call. This CDR3 spans 12 amino acids. From germline, CDR1 is SNHLY and CDR2 FYNNEI. V was cut by 2 bases and J by 4 bases, with 4 bases left in between. The CDR3, as DNA: TGTGCCAGCAGTGAAACGGCAGATACGCAGTATTTT. Its translation is CASSETADTQYF.

This clone was detected only a few times. The chain uses TRBV5-6 and TRBJ1-4; D not resolved. The CDR3 is made up of 14 amino acids. The V end lost 2 bases, the J end lost 5 bases, and 10 bases lay between the germline ends. CDR1 and CDR2 (germline): SGHDT, YYEEEE. The CDR3 sequence: CASSFPLGNEKLFF. The CDR3 nucleotides read TGTGCCAGCAGCTTTCCCTTGGGCAATGAAAAACTGTTTTTT.

This sequence joins TRBV7-3 and TRBJ1-2; D unresolved. The CDR3 length is 13 residues. The germline V and J ends were trimmed by 3 bases and 4 bases, with 9 bases remaining between them. Germline loops: CDR1 SGHTA, CDR2 FQGTGA. The CDR3 here is CASSFDYRYGYTF. CDR3 coding DNA: TGTGCCAGCAGCTTCGACTACCGCTATGGCTACACCTTC.

The rearrangement joins TRBV11-3 to TRBJ2-1, with D uncertain. V was cut by 5 bases and J by 0 bases, with 11 bases left in between. The CDR3 length is 15 residues. The germline CDR1 and CDR2 sequences are SGHNT and YENEEA. CDR3: CASSPTRGSYNEQFF. CDR3 bases: TGTGCCAGCAGCCCCACTCGTGGCTCCTACAATGAGCAGTTCTTC.

This clone has a handful of counts. The J gene is TRBJ1-3, the V gene TRBV9; unclear D gene. Germline lookup yields CDR1 SGDLS and CDR2 YYNGEE. With 3 bases removed from V and 1 base from J, the gap between germline ends came to 11 bases. This CDR3 contains 15 residues. The CDR3 DNA reads TGTGCCAGCAGCGAGACACCCTTTTCTGGAAACACCATATATTTT. It codes for CASSETPFSGNTIYF.

This chain joins TRBV7-2 and TRBJ2-3, with 8 bases aligning to TRBD2. The V gene end was trimmed by 6 bases and the J gene end by 3 bases; junction bases not matched to a gene: 17. The CDR3 is made up of 18 amino acids. CDR1 and CDR2 from the germline V gene are SGHTA and FQGNSA. CDR3 DNA sequence: TGTGCCAGCAGGATCCGGGGGGGCCTTTACCAAGGGACAGATACGCAGTATTTT. Protein product: CASRIRGGLYQGTDTQYF. The entire variable domain, with the rest obtained from reference TRBV7-2 and TRBJ2-3, is as follows: GAGVSQSPSNKVTEKGKDVELRCDPISGHTALYWYRQSLGQGLEFLIYFQGNSAPDKSGLPSDRFSAERTGGSVSTLTIQRTQQEDSAVYLCASRIRGGLYQGTDTQYFGPGTRLTVL.

This clone came up a few times. The rearrangement joins TRBV7-9 to TRBJ1-3; 9 nucleotides match TRBD1. In germline, CDR1 is SEHNR, CDR2 FQNEAQ (reference sequence). V shed 4 bases and J 7 bases; nucleotides not matched to a gene: 11. This CDR3 comprises 16 residues. The CDR3 loop is CASSSGDRVNENTIYF. CDR3 bases: TGTGCCAGCAGCTCTGGGGACAGGGTAAATGAGAACACCATATATTTT.

V and J are TRBV13 and TRBJ1-1; 7 bases match TRBD1. V lost 6 bases and J lost 4; bases outside the gene matches: 8. Germline lookup yields CDR1 PRHDT and CDR2 FYEKMQ (reference sequence). The CDR3 is 14 amino acids. The CDR3 bases are TGTGCCAGCAGGCGACAGGGAGGCGCCACTGAAGCTTTCTTT. Translated, it gives CASRRQGGATEAFF.

This clone was seen only a few times. The V gene is TRBV20-1, the J gene TRBJ1-6; 7 bases fit TRBD1. Germline V gene lookup returns CDR1 DFQATT and CDR2 SNEGSKA (reference sequence). J gave up 10 bases and V 6 bases, and 3 bases lay outside the gene matches. CDR3 length equals 11 residues. The CDR3 here is CSAAGGSPLHF. The CDR3 nucleotides read TGCAGTGCGGCAGGGGGATCACCCCTCCACTTT.

This clone was detected a few times. The chain combines TRBV5-1 with TRBJ2-3; D perhaps matches TRBD2 (5 bases). Germline lookup yields CDR1 SGHRS and CDR2 YFSETQ. This CDR3 is built from 17 residues. Trimming took 2 bases from V and 2 from J, leaving 18 bases between them. CDR3 DNA: TGCGCCAGCAGCTTAGGGCCCCTCAGCGGAACCACAGATACGCAGTATTTT. Protein: CASSLGPLSGTTDTQYF.

V gene TRBV28 combines with J gene TRBJ1-1; TRBD1 is a possible D gene (5 bases). This CDR3 has 14 amino acids. Deletions cut 8 bases from V and 10 bases from J, with 23 bases between. Germline V CDR1 and CDR2: MDHEN, SYDVKM. The CDR3 sequence is CASSFGVGDRGAFF. The DNA of the CDR3 is TGTGCCAGCTCATTCGGAGTGGGCGATAGGGGAGCTTTCTTT.

J is TRBJ1-1 and V is TRBV18, with a weak D call TRBD1 (5 bases). V was cut by 1 base and J by 3 bases, with 15 bases left in between. CDR1 KGHSH and CDR2 LQKENI come from the germline V gene. The CDR3 runs 16 residues. CDR3 nucleotide sequence: TGTGCCAGCTCACCACAGGGGTCGCGGCGGGACACTGAAGCTTTCTTT. Its translation is CASSPQGSRRDTEAFF.

The rearrangement joins TRBV7-2 to TRBJ1-2; D gene unclear. Trimming removed 4 bases at V and 8 bases at J, with 17 bases between. The CDR3 runs to 14 residues. Germline V gene lookup returns CDR1 SGHTA and CDR2 FQGNSA. In DNA form, the CDR3 reads TGTGCCAGCAGCTCCGGTGGAGGCTTGGGCGGCTACACCTTC. Its translation: CASSSGGGLGGYTF.

The chain links TRBV7-3 to TRBJ2-7; weak D call: TRBD2 (6 bases). Germline V lookup: CDR1 SGHTA, CDR2 FQGTGA. The length of the CDR3 is 13 residues. V was clipped by 2 bases and J by 4 bases, with 9 bases between them. The CDR3 bases are TGTGCCAGCAGCTTAGCACGGGGGTACGAGCAGTACTTC. The encoded protein is CASSLARGYEQYF. The entire variable domain, with the rest obtained from reference TRBV7-3 and TRBJ2-7, is as follows: GAGVSQTPSNKVTEKGKYVELRCDPISGHTALYWYRQSLGQGPEFLIYFQGTGAADDSGLPNDRFFAVRPEGSVSTLKIQRTERGDSAVYLCASSLARGYEQYFGPGTRLTVT.

This clone was found a few times. The chain joins TRBV7-2 to TRBJ2-2; tentative D call: TRBD1 (6 bases). The length of the CDR3 is 14 residues. CDR1 and CDR2 (germline): SGHTA, FQGNSA. Trimming cost V 7 bases and J 7 bases, with 16 bases left between them. CDR3 nucleotides: TGTGCCAGCATCAAAAACCAGGGGATCGGGGAGCTGTTTTTT. Translated: CASIKNQGIGELFF.

This chain links TRBV27 with TRBJ2-3, with a tentative D call TRBD2 (5 bases). The CDR3 is 13 residues long. CDR1 and CDR2 from the germline V gene are MNHEY and SMNVEV (reference sequence). V was cut by 5 bases and J by 6 bases, with 12 bases left in between. This CDR3 is CASSPVRADTQYF. The CDR3 DNA sequence: TGTGCCAGCAGTCCGGTGCGGGCGGATACGCAGTATTTT.

This chain joins TRBV6-6 and TRBJ1-2; D remains ambiguous. This CDR3 comprises 12 residues. Deletions cut 8 bases from V and 8 bases from J, with 15 bases between. Germline assignment: CDR1 MNHNY and CDR2 SVGAGI (reference sequence). This chain's CDR3 is CASANQEGGYTF. The CDR3 DNA reads TGTGCCAGCGCCAACCAGGAGGGCGGCTACACCTTC.

This clone was counted a few times. This chain links TRBV7-2 with TRBJ2-1; 11 bases are shared with TRBD2. The germline CDR1 and CDR2 sequences are SGHTA and FQGNSA. The CDR3 runs to 15 residues. J gave up 13 bases and V 2 bases, and 10 bases lay outside the gene matches. The CDR3 here is CASSLMLAGGSPQFF. The CDR3 DNA follows: TGTGCCAGCAGCTTAATGCTAGCGGGAGGCTCTCCACAGTTCTTC.